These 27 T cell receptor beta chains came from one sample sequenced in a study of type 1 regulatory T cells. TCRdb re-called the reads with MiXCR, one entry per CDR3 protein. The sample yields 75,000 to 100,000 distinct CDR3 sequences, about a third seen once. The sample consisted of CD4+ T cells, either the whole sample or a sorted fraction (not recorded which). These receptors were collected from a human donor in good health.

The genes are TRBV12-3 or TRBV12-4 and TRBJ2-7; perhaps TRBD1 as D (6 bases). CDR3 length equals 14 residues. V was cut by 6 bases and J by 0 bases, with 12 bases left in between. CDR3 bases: TGTGCCAGCAGCCAGCTGACAGGCTCCTACGAGCAGTACTTC. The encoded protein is CASSQLTGSYEQYF.

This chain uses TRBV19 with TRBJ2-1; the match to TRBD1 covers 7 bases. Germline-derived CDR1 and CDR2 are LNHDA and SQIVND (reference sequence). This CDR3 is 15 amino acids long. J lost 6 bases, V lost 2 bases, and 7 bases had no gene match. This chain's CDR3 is CASSIRGQRRNEQFF. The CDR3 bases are TGTGCCAGTAGTATAAGGGGACAGAGACGCAATGAGCAGTTCTTC.

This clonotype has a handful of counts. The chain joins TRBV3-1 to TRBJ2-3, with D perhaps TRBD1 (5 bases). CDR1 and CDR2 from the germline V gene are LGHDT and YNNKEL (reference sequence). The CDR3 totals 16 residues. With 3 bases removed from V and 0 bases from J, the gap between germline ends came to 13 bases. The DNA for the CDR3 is TGTGCCAGCAGCCAGCTCCATGGACAAAGCACAGATACGCAGTATTTT. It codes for CASSQLHGQSTDTQYF.

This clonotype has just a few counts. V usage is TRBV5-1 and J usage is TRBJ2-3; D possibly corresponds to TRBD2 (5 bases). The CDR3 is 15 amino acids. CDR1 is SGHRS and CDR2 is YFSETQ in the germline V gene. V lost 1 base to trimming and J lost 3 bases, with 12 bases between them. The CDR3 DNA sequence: TGCGCCAGCAGCTTGCGCGGACTCGTAACAGATACGCAGTATTTT. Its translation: CASSLRGLVTDTQYF.

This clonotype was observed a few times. The CDR3 loop reads CSASAAGNEKLFF. The CDR3 coding sequence is TGCAGTGCTAGTGCCGCAGGGAACGAAAAACTGTTTTTT. This chain uses TRBV20-1 with TRBJ1-4, with D maybe TRBD1 (5 bases). Germline values: CDR1 DFQATT, CDR2 SNEGSKA (reference sequence). Trimming shortened V by 3 bases and J by 8 bases, and 13 bases separated the two germline ends. This CDR3 contains 13 residues.

The CDR3 region is CAISEYREDQFF. As DNA, the CDR3 is TGTGCCATCAGTGAGTACAGGGAGGACCAGTTCTTC. The chain links TRBV10-3 to TRBJ2-1; D is perhaps TRBD1 or TRBD2 (6 bases each). CDR1 and CDR2 from the germline V gene are ENHRY and SYGVKD. This CDR3 comprises 12 residues. V dropped 1 base and J dropped 13 bases, with 11 bases sitting between them.

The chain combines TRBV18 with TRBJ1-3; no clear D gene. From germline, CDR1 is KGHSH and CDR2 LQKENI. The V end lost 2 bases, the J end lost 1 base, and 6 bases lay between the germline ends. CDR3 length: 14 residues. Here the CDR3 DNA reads TGTGCCAGCTCACCATGGGCATCTGGAAACACCATATATTTT. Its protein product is CASSPWASGNTIYF. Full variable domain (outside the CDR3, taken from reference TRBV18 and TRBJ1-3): NAGVMQNPRHLVRRRGQEARLRCSPMKGHSHVYWYRQLPEEGLKFMVYLQKENIIDESGMPKERFSAEFPKEGPSILRIQQVVRGDSAAYFCASSPWASGNTIYFGEGSWLTVV.

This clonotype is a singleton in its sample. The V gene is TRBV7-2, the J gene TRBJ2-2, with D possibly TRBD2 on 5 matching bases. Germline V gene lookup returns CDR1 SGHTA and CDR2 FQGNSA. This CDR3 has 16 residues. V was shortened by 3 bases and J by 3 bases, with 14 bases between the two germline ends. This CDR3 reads CASSFIRRRYTGELFF. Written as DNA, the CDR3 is TGTGCCAGCAGCTTTATACGGAGGCGCTACACCGGGGAGCTGTTTTTT.

The CDR3 loop is CASTSPGDEQFF. As DNA, the CDR3 is TGTGCCAGCACCTCCCCGGGGGATGAGCAGTTCTTC. The genes are TRBV28 and TRBJ2-1; weak D call: TRBD2 (6 bases). V lost 7 bases and J lost 8, with 12 bases in between. Germline V lookup: CDR1 MDHEN, CDR2 SYDVKM. This CDR3 is 12 amino acids long.

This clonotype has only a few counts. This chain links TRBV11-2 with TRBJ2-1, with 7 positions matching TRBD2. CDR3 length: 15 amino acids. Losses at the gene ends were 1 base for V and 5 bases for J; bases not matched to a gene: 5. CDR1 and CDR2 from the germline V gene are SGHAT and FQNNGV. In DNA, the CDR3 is TGTGCCAGCAGCTTAGGCGGGAGAGACCACAATGAGCAGTTCTTC. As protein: CASSLGGRDHNEQFF.

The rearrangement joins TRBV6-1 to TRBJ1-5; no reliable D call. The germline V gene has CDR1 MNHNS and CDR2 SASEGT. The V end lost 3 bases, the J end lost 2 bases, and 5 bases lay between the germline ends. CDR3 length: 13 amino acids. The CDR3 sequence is CASSDSGNQPQHF. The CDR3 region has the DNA TGTGCCAGCAGTGATTCGGGCAATCAGCCCCAGCATTTT.

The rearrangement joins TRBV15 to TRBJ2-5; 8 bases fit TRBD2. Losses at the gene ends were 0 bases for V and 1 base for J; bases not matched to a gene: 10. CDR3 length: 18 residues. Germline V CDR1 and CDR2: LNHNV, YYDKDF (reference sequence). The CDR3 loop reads CATSREKGAGEAQETQYF. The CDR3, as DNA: TGTGCCACCAGCAGAGAAAAAGGAGCGGGAGAAGCCCAAGAGACCCAGTACTTC.

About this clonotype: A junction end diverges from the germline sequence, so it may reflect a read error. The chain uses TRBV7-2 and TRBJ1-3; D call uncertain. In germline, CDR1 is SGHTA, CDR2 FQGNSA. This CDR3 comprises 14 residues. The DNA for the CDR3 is TGTGCCTGCAGCTCGCAAAAAGGGCGAAACACCATATATTTT. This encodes CACSSQKGRNTIYF.

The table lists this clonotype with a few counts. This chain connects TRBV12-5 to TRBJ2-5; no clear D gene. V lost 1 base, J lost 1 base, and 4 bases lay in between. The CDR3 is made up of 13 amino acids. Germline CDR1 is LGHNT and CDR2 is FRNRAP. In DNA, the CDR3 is TGTGCTAGTGGTTTGGAGCCCCAAGAGACCCAGTACTTC. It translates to CASGLEPQETQYF.

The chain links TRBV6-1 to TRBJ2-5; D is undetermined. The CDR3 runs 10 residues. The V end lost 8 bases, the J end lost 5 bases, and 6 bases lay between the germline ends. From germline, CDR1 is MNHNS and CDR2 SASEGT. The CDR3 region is CASQRETQYF. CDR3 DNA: TGTGCCAGCCAGAGGGAGACCCAGTACTTC.

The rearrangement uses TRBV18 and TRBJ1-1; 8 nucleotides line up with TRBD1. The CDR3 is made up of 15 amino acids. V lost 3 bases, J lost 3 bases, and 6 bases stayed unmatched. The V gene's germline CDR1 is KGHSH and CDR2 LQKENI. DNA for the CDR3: TGTGCCAGCTCACCGTACCTGACAGGGGACACTGAAGCTTTCTTT. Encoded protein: CASSPYLTGDTEAFF.

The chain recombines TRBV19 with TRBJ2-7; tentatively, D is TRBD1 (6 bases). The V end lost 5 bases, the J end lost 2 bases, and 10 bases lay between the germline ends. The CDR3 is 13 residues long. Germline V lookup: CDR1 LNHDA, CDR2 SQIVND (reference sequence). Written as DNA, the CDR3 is TGTGCCAGTAGTTCGACAGGCCCCTACGAGCAGTACTTC. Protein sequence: CASSSTGPYEQYF.

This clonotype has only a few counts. The CDR3 bases are TGTGCCAGTAGTATGGGCAGCGCGAACACCGGGGAGCTGTTTTTT. This encodes CASSMGSANTGELFF. V is TRBV19 and J is TRBJ2-2; unclear D gene. Trimming removed 3 bases from V and 0 bases from J, with 8 bases in between. The germline V gene has CDR1 LNHDA and CDR2 SQIVND (reference sequence). The CDR3 runs to 15 residues.

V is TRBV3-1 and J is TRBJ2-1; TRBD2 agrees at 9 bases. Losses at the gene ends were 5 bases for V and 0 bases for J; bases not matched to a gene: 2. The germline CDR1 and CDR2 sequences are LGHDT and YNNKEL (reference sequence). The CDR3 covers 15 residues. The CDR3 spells CASSNSGSSYNEQFF. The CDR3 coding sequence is TGTGCCAGCAGCAATAGCGGGAGCTCCTACAATGAGCAGTTCTTC.

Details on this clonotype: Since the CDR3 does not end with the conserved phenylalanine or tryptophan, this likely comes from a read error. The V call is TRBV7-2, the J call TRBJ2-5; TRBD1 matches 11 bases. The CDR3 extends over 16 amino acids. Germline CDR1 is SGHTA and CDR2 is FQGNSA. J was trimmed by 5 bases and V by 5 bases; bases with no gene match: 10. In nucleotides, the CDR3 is TGTGCCAGCAGCCCGAACCGGGACAGGGGGGACGAGACCCAGTACCTC. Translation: CASSPNRDRGDETQYL.

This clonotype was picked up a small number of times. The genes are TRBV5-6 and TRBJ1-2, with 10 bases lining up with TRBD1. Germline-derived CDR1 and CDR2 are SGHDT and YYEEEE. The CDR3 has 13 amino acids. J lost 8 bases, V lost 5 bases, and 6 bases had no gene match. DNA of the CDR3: TGTGCCAGCAGAAGACAGGGGGCCGCCGGCTACACCTTC. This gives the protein CASRRQGAAGYTF.

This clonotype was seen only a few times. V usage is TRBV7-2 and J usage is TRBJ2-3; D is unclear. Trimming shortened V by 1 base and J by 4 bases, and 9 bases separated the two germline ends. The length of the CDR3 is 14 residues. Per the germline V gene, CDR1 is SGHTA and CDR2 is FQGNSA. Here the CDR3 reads CASSLVRTADTQYF. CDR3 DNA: TGTGCCAGCAGCTTAGTTCGGACGGCAGATACGCAGTATTTT.

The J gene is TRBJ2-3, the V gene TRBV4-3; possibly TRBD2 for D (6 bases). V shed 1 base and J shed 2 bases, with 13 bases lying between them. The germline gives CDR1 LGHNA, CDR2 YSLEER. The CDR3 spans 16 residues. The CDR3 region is CASSQGIAEPTDTQYF. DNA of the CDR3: TGCGCCAGCAGCCAAGGGATAGCGGAGCCCACAGATACGCAGTATTTT.

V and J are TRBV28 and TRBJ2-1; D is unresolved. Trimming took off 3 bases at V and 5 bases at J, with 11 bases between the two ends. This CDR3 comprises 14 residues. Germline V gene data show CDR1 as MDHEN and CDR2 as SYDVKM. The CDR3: CASSFPPGHNEQFF. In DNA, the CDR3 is TGTGCCAGCAGTTTTCCCCCCGGGCACAATGAGCAGTTCTTC.

Here the CDR3 DNA reads TGTGCCAGCAGCCGGACTCCTAGGCGCGCTGTCGACGAGCAGTACTTC. Translating gives CASSRTPRRAVDEQYF. The chain has TRBV7-9 and TRBJ2-7; a possible D gene is TRBD2 (5 bases). This CDR3 has 16 amino acids. CDR1 is SEHNR and CDR2 is FQNEAQ in the germline V gene (reference sequence). Deletions cut 5 bases from V and 5 bases from J, with 22 bases between.

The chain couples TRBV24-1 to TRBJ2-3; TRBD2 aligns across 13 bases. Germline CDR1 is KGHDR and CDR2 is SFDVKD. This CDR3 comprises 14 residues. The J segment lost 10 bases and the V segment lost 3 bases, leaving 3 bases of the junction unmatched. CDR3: CATSDGTSGIAQYF. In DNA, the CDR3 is TGTGCCACCAGTGATGGGACTAGCGGGATAGCGCAGTATTTT.

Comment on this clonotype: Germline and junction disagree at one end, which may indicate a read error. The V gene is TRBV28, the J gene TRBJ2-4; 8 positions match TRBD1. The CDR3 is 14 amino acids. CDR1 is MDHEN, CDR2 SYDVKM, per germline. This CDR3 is CASSPSDRENIEYF. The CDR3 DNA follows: TGTGCCAGCAGTCCCTCGGACAGGGAGAACATTGAGTACTTC.